This T cell receptor (beta chain) derives from a study of T-cell reconstitution after alpha-beta-depleted transplantation in children. Using unique molecular identifiers, the investigators prepared the TCRbeta library. TCRdb passed the PCR reads through MiXCR, listing each CDR3 protein once. The table shows around 600,000 distinct CDR3 sequences, with more than 9% occurring only once. CDR3 length: 14 residues. V was clipped by 0 bases and J by 7 bases, with 10 bases between them. Germline V gene lookup returns CDR1 SEHNR and CDR2 FQNEAQ (reference sequence). This material consisted of PBMCs from the stem cell graft donor, taken from the stem cell graft. J is TRBJ1-5 and V is TRBV7-9, with D perhaps matching TRBD1 (5 bases). This receptor was taken from a human donor who donated a stem cell graft to a child with acute myeloid leukemia. For the CDR3, the DNA is TGTGCCAGCAGCTTAGCGGGACGGGGGCAGCCCCAGCATTTT. This gives the protein CASSLAGRGQPQHF. Supplemented by reference TRBV7-9 and TRBJ1-5, the full variable domain reads DTGVSQNPRHKITKRGQNVTFRCDPISEHNRLYWYRQTLGQGPEFLTYFQNEAQLEKSRLLSDRFSAERPKGSFSTLEIQRTEQGDSAMYLCASSLAGRGQPQHFGDGTRLSIL.